The rows below give T cell receptor beta chains drawn from one sample of a study of T cell repertoires and HLA-DP antigens. These receptors have no identified antigens. Assay: immunoSEQ multiplex PCR; the TCRdb copy retains only in-frame clones and omits some. The profile shows over 100,000 clones, 80% to 95% of them singletons. Sequencing was done on a sample of CD4+ T cells from PBMCs. All receptors come from a woman between 18 and 30 years old in good health and CMV-seronegative. The CDR3 runs from the conserved cysteine through the conserved F or W. The D gene is left open where the match is weak. Clone size is shown for a subset of rows, as once, few, many or a class of expanded clone.

d_call: TRBD2; v_call: TRBV9; j_call: TRBJ2-1; clone_size: NA; cdr3_nt: TGTGCCAGCAGCGTAGCGGGGGGGCTCGGTGAGCAGTTCTTC; cdr3_aa: CASSVAGGLGEQFF
d_call: NA; v_call: TRBV11-2; j_call: TRBJ2-5; clone_size: NA; cdr3_nt: TGTGCCAGCAGCTTAGATAGGTCAGAGACCCAGTACTTC; cdr3_aa: CASSLDRSETQYF
d_call: TRBD1; v_call: TRBV28; j_call: TRBJ1-1; clone_size: NA; cdr3_nt: TGTGCCAGCAGTTTATCGACAGGGCAAGCTTTCTTT; cdr3_aa: CASSLSTGQAFF
d_call: TRBD1; v_call: TRBV29-1; j_call: TRBJ1-2; clone_size: once; cdr3_nt: TGCAGCGTACAGGGGGGGAGGGATGGCTACACCTTC; cdr3_aa: CSVQGGRDGYTF
d_call: NA; v_call: TRBV6-5; j_call: TRBJ2-7; clone_size: NA; cdr3_nt: TGTGCCAGCAGTACTCAGGGGTGGGAGCAGTACTTC; cdr3_aa: CASSTQGWEQYF
d_call: NA; v_call: TRBV29-1; j_call: TRBJ2-5; clone_size: NA; cdr3_nt: TGCAGCGCCCGAACGGGGAGCGGCCCAGAGACCCAGTACTTC; cdr3_aa: CSARTGSGPETQYF
d_call: TRBD2; v_call: TRBV19; j_call: TRBJ2-5; clone_size: once; cdr3_nt: TGTGCCAGTAGCGACCTAGCGGGAGCGGGGACCCAGTACTTC; cdr3_aa: CASSDLAGAGTQYF
d_call: NA; v_call: TRBV10-3; j_call: TRBJ2-1; clone_size: NA; cdr3_nt: TGTGCCATCGGGGACAATGAGCAGTTCTTC; cdr3_aa: CAIGDNEQFF
d_call: TRBD1; v_call: TRBV6-5; j_call: TRBJ2-5; clone_size: NA; cdr3_nt: TGTGCCAGCAGTGCCCGGACAGGGGGCAGAGAGACCCAGTACTTC; cdr3_aa: CASSARTGGRETQYF
d_call: TRBD1; v_call: TRBV18; j_call: TRBJ2-1; clone_size: NA; cdr3_nt: TGTGCCAGCTCACCACCCGGACAGGGCTACAATGAGCAGTTCTTC; cdr3_aa: CASSPPGQGYNEQFF
d_call: TRBD2; v_call: TRBV27; j_call: TRBJ2-5; clone_size: NA; cdr3_nt: TGTGCCAGCAGTTTAATGGCTAGCGGTGCCCAAGAGACCCAGTACTTC; cdr3_aa: CASSLMASGAQETQYF
d_call: NA; v_call: TRBV28; j_call: TRBJ1-1; clone_size: NA; cdr3_nt: TGTGCCAGCAGTTTATACCGAACAGAGAACACTGAAGCTTTCTTT; cdr3_aa: CASSLYRTENTEAFF
d_call: NA; v_call: TRBV5-1; j_call: TRBJ1-2; clone_size: NA; cdr3_nt: TGCGCCAGCAGCTCAGGGACTAACTATGGCTACACCTTC; cdr3_aa: CASSSGTNYGYTF
d_call: NA; v_call: TRBV29-1; j_call: TRBJ2-5; clone_size: NA; cdr3_nt: TGCAGCGTCCTGAGCGTTGTCGAGACCCAGTACTTC; cdr3_aa: CSVLSVVETQYF
d_call: TRBD1; v_call: TRBV6-5; j_call: TRBJ2-5; clone_size: NA; cdr3_nt: TGTGCCAGCAGTTCTGCCGGGACAGGGTTGCGAGAGACCCAGTACTTC; cdr3_aa: CASSSAGTGLRETQYF
d_call: NA; v_call: TRBV27; j_call: TRBJ2-5; clone_size: NA; cdr3_nt: TGTGCCAGCAGCCCCCGTAGCCGAGGAGGAGAGACCCAGTACTTC; cdr3_aa: CASSPRSRGGETQYF
d_call: NA; v_call: TRBV19; j_call: TRBJ1-5; clone_size: once; cdr3_nt: TGTGCCAGTAGCAATGATGGCAATCAGCCCCAGCATTTT; cdr3_aa: CASSNDGNQPQHF
d_call: NA; v_call: TRBV6-1; j_call: TRBJ2-2; clone_size: once; cdr3_nt: TGTGCCAGCAGGGACAGGAACACCGGGGAGCTGTTTTTT; cdr3_aa: CASRDRNTGELFF
d_call: NA; v_call: TRBV10-3; j_call: TRBJ2-3; clone_size: NA; cdr3_nt: TGTGCCATCAGTGAGTCTGCCGGGCTCTCAGATACGCAGTATTTT; cdr3_aa: CAISESAGLSDTQYF
d_call: NA; v_call: TRBV2; j_call: TRBJ1-5; clone_size: NA; cdr3_nt: TGTGCCAGCAAATCCGGGACAAATAGCAATCAGCCCCAGCATTTT; cdr3_aa: CASKSGTNSNQPQHF
d_call: NA; v_call: TRBV4-3; j_call: TRBJ2-3; clone_size: NA; cdr3_nt: TGCGCCAGCAGCCAAGATAGGTCAGGGATGAAGACAGATACGCAGTATTTT; cdr3_aa: CASSQDRSGMKTDTQYF
d_call: NA; v_call: TRBV6-1; j_call: TRBJ1-4; clone_size: NA; cdr3_nt: TGTGCCAGCAGTGGCTTCCTCCACAGGGTGCGGAATGAAAAACTGTTTTTT; cdr3_aa: CASSGFLHRVRNEKLFF
d_call: NA; v_call: TRBV28; j_call: TRBJ1-2; clone_size: NA; cdr3_nt: TGTGCCAGCAGTTTACGTAACTATGGCTACACCTTC; cdr3_aa: CASSLRNYGYTF
d_call: NA; v_call: TRBV5-1; j_call: TRBJ2-1; clone_size: once; cdr3_nt: TGCGCCAGCAGGTATCAGGGCAGCTCCTACAATGAGCAGTTCTTC; cdr3_aa: CASRYQGSSYNEQFF
d_call: NA; v_call: TRBV10-3; j_call: TRBJ1-5; clone_size: once; cdr3_nt: TGTGCCATCAGTGAGTCGACTAATCAGCCCCAGCATTTT; cdr3_aa: CAISESTNQPQHF
d_call: NA; v_call: TRBV2; j_call: TRBJ2-1; clone_size: NA; cdr3_nt: TGTGCCAGCAGCAGGACAGCGCGCGAGCAGTTCTTC; cdr3_aa: CASSRTAREQFF